This T cell receptor beta chain is drawn from a study of blood T cells in healthy people across ages. Germline loops: CDR1 MNHNS, CDR2 SASEGT. V was pared by 7 bases and J by 3 bases, with 12 bases between. The CDR3 has 13 amino acids. A J-beta primer mix and a sample-barcoded 5' primer were used in a second PCR of about 6 to 12 cycles. Each of the samples gave a minimum of 2.5 million paired-end reads that contained CDR3. TCRdb processed the 5' RACE reads anew with MiXCR; each CDR3 protein has one entry. The sample records 1.2 million to 1.5 million distinct CDR3 sequences, roughly 45% being singletons.

The TCR was taken from a young woman in good health. Sequenced input: blood. This chain connects TRBV6-1 to TRBJ1-2; TRBD1 is a possible D gene (5 bases). The DNA for the CDR3 is TGTGCCAGCATAAGGGTAGGGGACTATGGCTACACCTTC. This codes for CASIRVGDYGYTF.